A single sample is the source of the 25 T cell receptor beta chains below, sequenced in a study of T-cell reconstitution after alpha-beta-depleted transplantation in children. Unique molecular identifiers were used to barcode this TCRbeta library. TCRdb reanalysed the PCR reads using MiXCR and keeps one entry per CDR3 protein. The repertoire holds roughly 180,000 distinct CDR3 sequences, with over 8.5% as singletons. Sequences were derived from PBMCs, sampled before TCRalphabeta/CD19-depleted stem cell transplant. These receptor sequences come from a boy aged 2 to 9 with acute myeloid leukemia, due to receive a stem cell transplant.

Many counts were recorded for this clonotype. Here the CDR3 reads CATSDFGTSGNYEQYF. The DNA for the CDR3 is TGTGCCACCAGTGATTTTGGGACTAGCGGGAACTACGAGCAGTACTTC. The V gene is TRBV24-1, the J gene TRBJ2-7; TRBD2 agrees at 13 bases. This CDR3 comprises 16 residues. J gave up 3 bases and V 1 base, and 2 bases lay outside the gene matches. The germline V gene has CDR1 KGHDR and CDR2 SFDVKD.

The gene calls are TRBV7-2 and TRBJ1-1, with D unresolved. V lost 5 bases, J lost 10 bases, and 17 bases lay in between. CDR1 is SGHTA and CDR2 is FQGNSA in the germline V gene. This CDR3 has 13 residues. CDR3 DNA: TGTGCCAGCAGCGCCCCCGCCGCCCCAGGAGCTTTCTTT. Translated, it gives CASSAPAAPGAFF.

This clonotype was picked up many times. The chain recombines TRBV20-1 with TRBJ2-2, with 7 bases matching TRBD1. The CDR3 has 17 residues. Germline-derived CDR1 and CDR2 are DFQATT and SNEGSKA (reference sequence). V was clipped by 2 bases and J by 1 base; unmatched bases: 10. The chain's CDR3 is CSARHHTGTENTGELFF. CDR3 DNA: TGCAGTGCTAGACATCACACCGGGACAGAGAACACCGGGGAGCTGTTTTTT.

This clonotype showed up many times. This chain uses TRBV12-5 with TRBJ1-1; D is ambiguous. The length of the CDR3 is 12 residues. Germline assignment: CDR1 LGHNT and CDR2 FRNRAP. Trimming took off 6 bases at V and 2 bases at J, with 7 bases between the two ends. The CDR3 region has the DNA TGTGCTAGTGGCCTTTTTAACACTGAAGCTTTCTTT. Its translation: CASGLFNTEAFF.

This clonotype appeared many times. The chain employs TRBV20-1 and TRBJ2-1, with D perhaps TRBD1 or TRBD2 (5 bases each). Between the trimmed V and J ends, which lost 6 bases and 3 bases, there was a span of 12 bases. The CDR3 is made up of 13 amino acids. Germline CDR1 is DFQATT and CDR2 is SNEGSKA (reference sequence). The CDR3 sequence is CSAPRDGYNEQFF. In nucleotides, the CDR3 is TGCAGTGCACCCCGGGACGGCTACAATGAGCAGTTCTTC.

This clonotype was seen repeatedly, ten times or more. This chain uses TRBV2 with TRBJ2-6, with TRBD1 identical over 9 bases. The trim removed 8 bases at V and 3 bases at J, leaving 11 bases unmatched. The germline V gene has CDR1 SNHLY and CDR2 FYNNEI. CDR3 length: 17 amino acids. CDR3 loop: CASDGVQGAYGANVLTF. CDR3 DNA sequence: TGTGCCAGCGATGGGGTACAGGGGGCTTATGGGGCCAACGTCCTGACTTTC.

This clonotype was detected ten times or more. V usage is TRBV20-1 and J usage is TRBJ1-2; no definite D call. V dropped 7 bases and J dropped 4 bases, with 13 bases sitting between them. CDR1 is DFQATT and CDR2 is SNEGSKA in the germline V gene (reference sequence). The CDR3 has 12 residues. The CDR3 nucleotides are TGCAGTGGCGTCATAGGTACCTATGGCTACACCTTC. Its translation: CSGVIGTYGYTF.

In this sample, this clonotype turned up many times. This CDR3 is CASSPRGRSYQETQYF. The CDR3 coding sequence is TGCGCCAGCAGTCCTAGGGGACGATCATACCAAGAGACCCAGTACTTC. This sequence joins TRBV5-1 and TRBJ2-5, with D perhaps being TRBD1 or TRBD2 (5 bases each). Germline-derived CDR1 and CDR2 are SGHRS and YFSETQ. The CDR3 is 16 amino acids. Trimming took 5 bases from V and 0 from J, leaving 17 bases between them.

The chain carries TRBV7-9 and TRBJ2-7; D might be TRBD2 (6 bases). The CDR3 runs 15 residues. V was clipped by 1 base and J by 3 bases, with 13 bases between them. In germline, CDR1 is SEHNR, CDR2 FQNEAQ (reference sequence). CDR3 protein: CASSLDGGLHYEQYF. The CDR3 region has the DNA TGTGCCAGCAGCTTAGACGGGGGACTCCACTACGAGCAGTACTTC.

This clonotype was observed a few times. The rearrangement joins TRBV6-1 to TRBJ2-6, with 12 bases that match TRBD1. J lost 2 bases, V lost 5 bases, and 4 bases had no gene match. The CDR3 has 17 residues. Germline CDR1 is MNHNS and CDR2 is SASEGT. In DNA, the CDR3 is TGTGCCAGCAGTAGGGGGGACAGGGGGCCTGGGGCCAACGTCCTGACTTTC. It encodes CASSRGDRGPGANVLTF.

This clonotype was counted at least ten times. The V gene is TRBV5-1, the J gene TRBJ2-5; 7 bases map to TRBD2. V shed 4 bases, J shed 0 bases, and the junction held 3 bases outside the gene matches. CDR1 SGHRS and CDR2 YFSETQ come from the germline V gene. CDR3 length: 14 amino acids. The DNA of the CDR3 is TGCGCCAGCAGCCCCGGGACTAACCAAGAGACCCAGTACTTC. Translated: CASSPGTNQETQYF.

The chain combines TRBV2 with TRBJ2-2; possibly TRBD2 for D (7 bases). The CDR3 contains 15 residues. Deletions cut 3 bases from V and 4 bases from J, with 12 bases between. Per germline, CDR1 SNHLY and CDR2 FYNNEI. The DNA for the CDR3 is TGTGCCAGCAGTGAGGGGGGGCCTTTCACCGGGGAGCTGTTTTTT. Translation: CASSEGGPFTGELFF.

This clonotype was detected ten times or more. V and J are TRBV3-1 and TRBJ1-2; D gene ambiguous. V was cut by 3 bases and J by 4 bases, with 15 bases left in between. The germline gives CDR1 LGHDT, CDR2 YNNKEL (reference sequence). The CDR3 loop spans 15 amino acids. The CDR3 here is CASSHQNSLIYGYTF. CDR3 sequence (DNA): TGTGCCAGCAGCCACCAGAATTCACTGATCTATGGCTACACCTTC.

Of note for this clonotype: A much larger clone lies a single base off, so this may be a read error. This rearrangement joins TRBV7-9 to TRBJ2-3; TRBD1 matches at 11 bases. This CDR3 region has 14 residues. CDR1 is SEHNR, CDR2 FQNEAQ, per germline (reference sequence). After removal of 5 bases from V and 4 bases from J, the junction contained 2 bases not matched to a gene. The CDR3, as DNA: TGTGCCAGCAGCCGGACAGGGGGCTCAGATACGCAGTATTTT. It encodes CASSRTGGSDTQYF.

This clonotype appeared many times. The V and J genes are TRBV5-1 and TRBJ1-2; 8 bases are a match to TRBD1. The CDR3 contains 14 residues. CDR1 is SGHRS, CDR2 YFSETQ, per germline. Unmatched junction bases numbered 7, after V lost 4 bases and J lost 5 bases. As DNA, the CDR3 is TGCGCCAGCAGCCCTAGGACAGGGCTGTATGGCTACACCTTC. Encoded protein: CASSPRTGLYGYTF.

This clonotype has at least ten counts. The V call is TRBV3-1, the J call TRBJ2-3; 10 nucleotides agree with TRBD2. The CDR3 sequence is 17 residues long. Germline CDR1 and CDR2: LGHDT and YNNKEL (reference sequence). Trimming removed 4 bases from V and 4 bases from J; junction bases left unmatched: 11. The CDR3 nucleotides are TGTGCCAGCAGCCCAAAGAGCGGACTAGCGGCATCAGATACGCAGTATTTT. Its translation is CASSPKSGLAASDTQYF.

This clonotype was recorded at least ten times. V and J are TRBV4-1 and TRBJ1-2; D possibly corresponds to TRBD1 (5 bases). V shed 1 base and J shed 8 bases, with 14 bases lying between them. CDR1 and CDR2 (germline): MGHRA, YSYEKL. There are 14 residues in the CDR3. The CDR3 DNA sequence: TGCGCCAGCAGCCAAGCCAGGGTTGGATCCGGCTACACCTTC. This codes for CASSQARVGSGYTF.

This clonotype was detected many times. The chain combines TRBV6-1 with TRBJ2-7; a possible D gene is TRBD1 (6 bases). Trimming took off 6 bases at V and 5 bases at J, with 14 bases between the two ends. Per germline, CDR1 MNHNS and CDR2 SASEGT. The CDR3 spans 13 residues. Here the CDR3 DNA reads TGTGCCAGCAGGGGACACCTGTTGGACGAGCAGTACTTC. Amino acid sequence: CASRGHLLDEQYF.

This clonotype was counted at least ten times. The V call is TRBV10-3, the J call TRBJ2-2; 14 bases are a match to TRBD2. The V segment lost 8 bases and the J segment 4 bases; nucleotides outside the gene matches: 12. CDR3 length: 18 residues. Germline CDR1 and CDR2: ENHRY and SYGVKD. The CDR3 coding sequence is TGTGCCATCCAAGGCGGGACTAGCGGGAGAAGTACCACCGGGGAGCTGTTTTTT. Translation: CAIQGGTSGRSTTGELFF.

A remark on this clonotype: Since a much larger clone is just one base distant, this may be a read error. The CDR3 loop reads CAISRHAGTGERGTEAFF. The DNA of the CDR3 is TGTGCCATCAGTCGTCATGCCGGGACAGGTGAGAGAGGTACTGAAGCTTTCTTT. The chain recombines TRBV12-3 or TRBV12-4 with TRBJ1-1; TRBD1 aligns across 8 bases. The CDR3 length is 18 residues.

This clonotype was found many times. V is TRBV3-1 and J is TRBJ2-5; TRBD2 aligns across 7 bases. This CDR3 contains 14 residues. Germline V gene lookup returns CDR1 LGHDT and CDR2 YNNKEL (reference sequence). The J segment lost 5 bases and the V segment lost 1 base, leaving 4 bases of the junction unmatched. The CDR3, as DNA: TGTGCCAGCAGCCAAGGGGCACTAGCGGAGACCCAGTACTTC. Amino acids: CASSQGALAETQYF.

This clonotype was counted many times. CDR3 amino acids: CASSRFGGPDTQYF. The CDR3 bases are TGTGCCAGCAGCCGATTCGGAGGGCCAGATACGCAGTATTTT. J is TRBJ2-3 and V is TRBV6-1; the D gene is possibly TRBD2 (6 bases). Germline CDR1 reads MNHNS; CDR2 reads SASEGT. Trimming took off 6 bases at V and 4 bases at J, with 14 bases between the two ends. CDR3 length: 14 amino acids.

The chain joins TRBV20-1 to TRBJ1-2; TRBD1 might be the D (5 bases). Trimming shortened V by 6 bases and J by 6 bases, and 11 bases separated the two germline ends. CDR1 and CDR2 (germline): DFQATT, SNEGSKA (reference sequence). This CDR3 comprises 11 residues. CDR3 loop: CSAQRGDGYTF. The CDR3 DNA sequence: TGCAGTGCACAGAGGGGAGATGGCTACACCTTC.

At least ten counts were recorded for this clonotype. CDR3 bases: TGCAGTGCTGCTGGTTTGGCTAGCGGGAGGGTTTTGGATGAGCAGTTCTTC. This translates into CSAAGLASGRVLDEQFF. This chain connects TRBV20-1 to TRBJ2-1; 12 bases map to TRBD2. This CDR3 contains 17 residues. Germline V gives CDR1 DFQATT, CDR2 SNEGSKA (reference sequence). The trim removed 5 bases at V and 8 bases at J, leaving 16 bases unmatched.

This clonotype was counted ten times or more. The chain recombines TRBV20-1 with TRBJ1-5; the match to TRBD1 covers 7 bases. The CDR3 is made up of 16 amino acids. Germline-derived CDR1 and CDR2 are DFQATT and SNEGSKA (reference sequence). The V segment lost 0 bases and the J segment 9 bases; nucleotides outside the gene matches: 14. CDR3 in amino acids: CSARDVRDSRWSPQHF. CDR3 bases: TGCAGTGCTAGAGACGTCCGGGACAGTCGTTGGTCGCCCCAGCATTTT.